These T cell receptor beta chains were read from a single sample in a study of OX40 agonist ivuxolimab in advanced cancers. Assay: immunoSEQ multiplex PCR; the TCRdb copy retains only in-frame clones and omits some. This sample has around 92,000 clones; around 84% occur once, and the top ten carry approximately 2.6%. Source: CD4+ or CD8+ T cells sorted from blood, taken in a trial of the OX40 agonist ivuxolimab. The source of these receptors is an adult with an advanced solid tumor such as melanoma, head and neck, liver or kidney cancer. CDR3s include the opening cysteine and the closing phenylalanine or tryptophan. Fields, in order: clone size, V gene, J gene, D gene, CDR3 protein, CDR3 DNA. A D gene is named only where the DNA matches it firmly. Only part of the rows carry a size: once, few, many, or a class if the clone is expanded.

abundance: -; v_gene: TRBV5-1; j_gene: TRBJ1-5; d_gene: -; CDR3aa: CASSVTGIGNQPQHF; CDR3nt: TGCGCCAGCAGCGTTACAGGGATTGGCAATCAGCCCCAGCATTTT
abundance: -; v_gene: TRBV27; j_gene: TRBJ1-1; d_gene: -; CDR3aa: CASSFQGSHTEAFF; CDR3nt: TGTGCCAGCAGTTTTCAAGGCAGCCACACTGAAGCTTTCTTT
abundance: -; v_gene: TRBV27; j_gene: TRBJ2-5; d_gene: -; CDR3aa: CASSLLSSYQETQYF; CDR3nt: TGTGCCAGCAGTTTACTCAGTAGTTATCAAGAGACCCAGTACTTC
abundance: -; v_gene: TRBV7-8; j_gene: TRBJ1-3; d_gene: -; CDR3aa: CASSLVGGKGGNTIYF; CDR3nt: TGTGCCAGCAGCTTAGTGGGGGGGAAAGGTGGAAACACCATATATTTT
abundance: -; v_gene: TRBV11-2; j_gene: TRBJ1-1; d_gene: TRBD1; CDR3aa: CASRSGGKNTEAFF; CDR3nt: TGTGCCAGCAGATCAGGGGGTAAGAACACTGAAGCTTTCTTT
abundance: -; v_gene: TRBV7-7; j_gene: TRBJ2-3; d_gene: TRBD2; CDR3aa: CASSRTSGGGGTDTQYF; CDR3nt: TGTGCCAGCAGCCGGACTAGCGGGGGGGGTGGCACAGATACGCAGTATTTT
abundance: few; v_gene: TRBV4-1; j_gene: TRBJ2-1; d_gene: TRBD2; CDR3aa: CASSHRLAGGLGNEQFF; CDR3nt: TGCGCCAGCAGCCATCGACTAGCGGGGGGGCTGGGCAATGAGCAGTTCTTC
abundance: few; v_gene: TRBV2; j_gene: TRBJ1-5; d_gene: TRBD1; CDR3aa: CASSDRVANQPQHF; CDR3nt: TGTGCCAGCAGCGACAGGGTCGCAAATCAGCCCCAGCATTTT
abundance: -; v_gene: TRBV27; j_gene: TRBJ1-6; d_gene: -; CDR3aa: CASSPPRDTPTGYNSPLHF; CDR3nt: TGTGCCAGCAGTCCGCCCCGGGACACACCTACGGGCTATAATTCACCCCTCCACTTT
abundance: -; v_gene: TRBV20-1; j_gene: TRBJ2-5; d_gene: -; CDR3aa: CSAPDYPAQYF; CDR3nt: TGCAGTGCCCCGGACTACCCGGCCCAGTACTTC
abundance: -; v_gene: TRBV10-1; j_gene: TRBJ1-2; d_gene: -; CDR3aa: CASSESRGYGYTF; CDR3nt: TGCGCCAGCAGTGAGTCAAGGGGCTATGGCTACACCTTC
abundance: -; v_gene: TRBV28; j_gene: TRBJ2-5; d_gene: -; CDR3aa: CASSLVSRSQETQYF; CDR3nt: TGTGCCAGCAGTTTGGTATCGCGGTCCCAAGAGACCCAGTACTTC
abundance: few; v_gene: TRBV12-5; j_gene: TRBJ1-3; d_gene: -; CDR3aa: CASGDSAGNTIYF; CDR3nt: TGTGCTAGTGGAGACTCAGCTGGAAACACCATATATTTT
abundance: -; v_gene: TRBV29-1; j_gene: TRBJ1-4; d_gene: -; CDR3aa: CSALEGLGGEKLFF; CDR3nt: TGCAGCGCTCTTGAAGGTCTAGGAGGGGAAAAACTGTTTTTT
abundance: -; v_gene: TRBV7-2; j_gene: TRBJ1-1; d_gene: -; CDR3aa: CASSPGFFNTEAFF; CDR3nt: TGTGCCAGCAGCCCGGGATTTTTCAACACTGAAGCTTTCTTT
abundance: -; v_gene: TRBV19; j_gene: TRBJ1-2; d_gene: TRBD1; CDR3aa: CASRNNRGGYGYTF; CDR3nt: TGTGCCAGTAGAAACAACAGGGGAGGCTATGGCTACACCTTC
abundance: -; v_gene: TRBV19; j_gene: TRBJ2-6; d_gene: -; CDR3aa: CASSTGPNVLTF; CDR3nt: TGTGCCAGTAGTACGGGGCCCAACGTCCTGACTTTC
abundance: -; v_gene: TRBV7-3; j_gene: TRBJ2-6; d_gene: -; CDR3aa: CASSFSGANVLTF; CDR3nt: TGTGCCAGCAGTTTCTCTGGGGCCAACGTCCTGACTTTC
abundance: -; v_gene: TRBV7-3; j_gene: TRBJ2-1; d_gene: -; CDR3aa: CASSSGSPPYNEQFF; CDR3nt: TGTGCCAGCAGCTCTGGGAGCCCCCCCTACAATGAGCAGTTCTTC
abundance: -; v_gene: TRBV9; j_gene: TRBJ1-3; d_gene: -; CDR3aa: CASSVDSGIAGNTIYF; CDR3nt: TGTGCCAGCAGCGTAGATTCGGGAATCGCTGGAAACACCATATATTTT
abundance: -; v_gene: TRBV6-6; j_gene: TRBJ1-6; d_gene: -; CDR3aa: CASSPRGAPLHF; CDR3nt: TGTGCCAGCAGTCCGCGGGGGGCTCCCCTCCACTTT
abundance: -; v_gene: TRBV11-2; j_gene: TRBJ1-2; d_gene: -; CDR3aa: CASSLSPLGYTF; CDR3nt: TGTGCCAGCAGCTTATCTCCTTTGGGCTACACCTTC
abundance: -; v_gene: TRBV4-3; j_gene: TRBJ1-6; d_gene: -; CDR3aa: CASSQRTANSPLHF; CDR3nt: TGCGCCAGCAGCCAAAGGACAGCCAATTCACCCCTCCACTTT
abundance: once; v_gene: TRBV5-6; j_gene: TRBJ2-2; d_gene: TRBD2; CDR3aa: CASSSRGVNTGELFF; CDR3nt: TGTGCCAGCAGCTCTCGGGGGGTAAACACCGGGGAGCTGTTTTTT
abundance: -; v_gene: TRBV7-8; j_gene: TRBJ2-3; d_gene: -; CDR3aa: CASSSRGGPTDTQYF; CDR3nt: TGTGCCAGCAGCTCCCGTGGGGGCCCCACAGATACGCAGTATTTT
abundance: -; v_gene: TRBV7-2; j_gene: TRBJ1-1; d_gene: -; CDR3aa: CASSPPGKGNTEAFF; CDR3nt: TGTGCCAGCAGCCCCCCAGGGAAAGGGAACACTGAAGCTTTCTTT
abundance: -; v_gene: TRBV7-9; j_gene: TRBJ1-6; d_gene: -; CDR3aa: CASTENSYNSPLHF; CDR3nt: TGTGCCAGCACAGAAAACTCCTATAATTCACCCCTCCACTTT
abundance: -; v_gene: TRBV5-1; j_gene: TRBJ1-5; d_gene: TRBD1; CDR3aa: CASKRTGGLNQPQHF; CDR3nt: TGCGCCAGCAAAAGGACAGGGGGCCTCAATCAGCCCCAGCATTTT
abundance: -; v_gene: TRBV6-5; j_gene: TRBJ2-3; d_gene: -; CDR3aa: CASSYRRGSTDTQYF; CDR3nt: TGTGCCAGCAGTTACAGGCGGGGTAGCACAGATACGCAGTATTTT
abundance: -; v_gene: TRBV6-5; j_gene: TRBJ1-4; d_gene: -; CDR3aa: CASSYSMGQEKLFF; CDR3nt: TGTGCCAGCAGTTACTCGATGGGGCAAGAAAAACTGTTTTTT
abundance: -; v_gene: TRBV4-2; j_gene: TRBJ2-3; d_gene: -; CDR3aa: CASSQEIGKGGNRDTQYF; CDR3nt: TGTGCCAGCAGCCAAGAGATTGGAAAGGGGGGCAATAGAGATACGCAGTATTTT
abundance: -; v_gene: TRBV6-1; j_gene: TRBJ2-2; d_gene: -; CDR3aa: CASKETVSFTGELFF; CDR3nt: TGTGCCAGCAAGGAGACAGTCTCCTTTACCGGGGAGCTGTTTTTT
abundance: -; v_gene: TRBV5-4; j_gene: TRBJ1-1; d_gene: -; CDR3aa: CASSSPGRRNTEAFF; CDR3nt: TGTGCCAGCAGCTCCCCCGGGAGGAGGAACACTGAAGCTTTCTTT
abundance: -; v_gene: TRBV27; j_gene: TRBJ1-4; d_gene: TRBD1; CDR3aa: CASSTTGREKLFF; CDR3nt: TGTGCCAGCAGCACGACAGGGCGTGAAAAACTGTTTTTT
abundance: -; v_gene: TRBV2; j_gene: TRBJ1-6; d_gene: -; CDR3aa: CASSEGHSPLHF; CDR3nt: TGTGCCAGCAGTGAGGGGCATTCACCCCTCCACTTT
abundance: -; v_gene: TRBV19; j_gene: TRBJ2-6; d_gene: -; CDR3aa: CASSAGASGANVLTF; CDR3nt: TGTGCCAGTAGTGCCGGGGCCTCTGGGGCCAACGTCCTGACTTTC
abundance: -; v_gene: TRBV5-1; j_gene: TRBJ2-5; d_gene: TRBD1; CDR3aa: CASSLVGQGAQETQYF; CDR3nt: TGCGCCAGCAGCTTGGTAGGCCAGGGGGCCCAAGAGACCCAGTACTTC
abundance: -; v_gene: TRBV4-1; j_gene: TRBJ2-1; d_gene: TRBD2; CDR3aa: CASSQDDGGGSYNEQFF; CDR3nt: TGCGCCAGCAGCCAAGACGACGGGGGGGGTTCCTACAATGAGCAGTTCTTC
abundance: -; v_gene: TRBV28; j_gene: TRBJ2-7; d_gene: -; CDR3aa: CASSSSRLPSYEQYF; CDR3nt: TGTGCCAGCAGTTCATCTCGCCTGCCCTCCTACGAGCAGTACTTC
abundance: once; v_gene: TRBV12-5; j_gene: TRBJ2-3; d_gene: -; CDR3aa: CASGSGTLRGDTQYF; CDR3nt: TGTGCTAGTGGCTCTGGGACCCTGAGGGGAGATACGCAGTATTTT
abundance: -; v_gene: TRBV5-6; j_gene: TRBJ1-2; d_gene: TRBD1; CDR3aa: CASSLQGVRGYTF; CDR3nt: TGTGCCAGCAGCTTGCAGGGGGTGAGGGGCTACACCTTC
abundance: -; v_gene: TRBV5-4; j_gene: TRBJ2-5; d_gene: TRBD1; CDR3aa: CASSPTGTGGGETQYF; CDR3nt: TGTGCCAGCAGCCCGACGGGGACAGGTGGCGGAGAGACCCAGTACTTC
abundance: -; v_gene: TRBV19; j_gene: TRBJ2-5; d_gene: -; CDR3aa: CASSIQRQETQYF; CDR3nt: TGTGCCAGTAGTATCCAACGACAAGAGACCCAGTACTTC
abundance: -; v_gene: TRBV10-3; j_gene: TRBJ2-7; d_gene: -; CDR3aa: CAIGRVSSYEQYF; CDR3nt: TGTGCCATCGGGAGAGTATCATCCTACGAGCAGTACTTC
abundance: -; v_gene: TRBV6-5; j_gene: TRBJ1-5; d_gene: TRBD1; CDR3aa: CASSYAQGAQPQHF; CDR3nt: TGTGCCAGCAGTTACGCACAGGGGGCTCAGCCCCAGCATTTT
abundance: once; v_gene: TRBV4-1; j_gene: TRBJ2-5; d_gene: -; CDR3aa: CASSQGRKGETQYF; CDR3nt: TGCGCCAGCAGCCAAGGCAGAAAAGGGGAGACCCAGTACTTC
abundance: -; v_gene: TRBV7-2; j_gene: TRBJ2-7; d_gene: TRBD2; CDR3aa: CASSLDGKRGHEQYF; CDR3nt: TGTGCCAGCAGCTTAGATGGGAAGCGGGGGCACGAGCAGTACTTC
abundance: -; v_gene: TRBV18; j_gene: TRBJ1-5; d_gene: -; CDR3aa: CASSRPDQPQHF; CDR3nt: TGTGCCAGCTCACGACCGGATCAGCCCCAGCATTTT
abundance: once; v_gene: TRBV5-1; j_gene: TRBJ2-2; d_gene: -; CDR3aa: CASRLTGPDTGELFF; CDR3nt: TGCGCCAGCAGGTTAACCGGGCCTGATACCGGGGAGCTGTTTTTT
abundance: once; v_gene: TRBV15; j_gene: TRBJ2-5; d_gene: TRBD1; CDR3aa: CATSREPGGGETQYF; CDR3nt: TGTGCCACCAGCAGAGAGCCAGGGGGCGGGGAGACCCAGTACTTC
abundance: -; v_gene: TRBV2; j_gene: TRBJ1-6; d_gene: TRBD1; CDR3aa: CASSDQGADSPLHF; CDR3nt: TGTGCCAGCAGTGATCAGGGGGCTGATTCACCCCTCCACTTT
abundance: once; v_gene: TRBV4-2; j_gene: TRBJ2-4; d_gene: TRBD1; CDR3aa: CASSQDVAGGFIQYF; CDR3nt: TGTGCCAGCAGCCAAGACGTCGCAGGGGGTTTCATTCAGTACTTC
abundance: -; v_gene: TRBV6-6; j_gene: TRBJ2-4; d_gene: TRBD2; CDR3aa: CASSPPGAGGNIQYF; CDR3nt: TGTGCCAGCAGCCCCCCCGGGGCGGGGGGAAACATTCAGTACTTC
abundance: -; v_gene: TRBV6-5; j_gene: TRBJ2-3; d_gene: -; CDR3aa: CASSYRGLSTDTQYF; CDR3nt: TGTGCCAGCAGTTACAGAGGACTGAGCACAGATACGCAGTATTTT
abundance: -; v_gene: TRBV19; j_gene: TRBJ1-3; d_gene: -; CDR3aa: CASNLGNIGNTIYF; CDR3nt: TGTGCCAGTAATCTCGGGAATATCGGAAACACCATATATTTT
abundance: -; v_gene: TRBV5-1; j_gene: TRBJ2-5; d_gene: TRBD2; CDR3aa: CASSRGLAGLETQYF; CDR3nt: TGCGCCAGCAGCCGAGGACTAGCGGGCCTAGAGACCCAGTACTTC
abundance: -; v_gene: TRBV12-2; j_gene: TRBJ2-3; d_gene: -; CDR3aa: CASRLGTVSTDTQYF; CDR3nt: TGTGCAAGTCGCTTAGGGACAGTCAGCACAGATACGCAGTATTTT